This TCR beta chain was captured by sequencing in a study of T cells in Graves' hyperthyroidism and ophthalmopathy. Regions amplified from RNA transcripts were the TCR beta CDR3 regions. A set of HTBI primers served as the primers for a first-round RT-PCR of the TCR CDR3. Each CDR3 protein gets one entry after TCRdb re-called the multiplex PCR reads with MiXCR. The sample consists of 50,000 to 55,000 distinct CDR3 sequences, less than 50% of them appearing once. The CDR3 loop spans 20 amino acids. Germline V gene sequence: CDR1 SGDLS, CDR2 YYNGEE. V shed 4 bases, J shed 1 base, and the junction held 18 bases outside the gene matches. Patients were excluded for uncontrolled infection, other autoimmune disease, pregnancy or lactation. This clonotype occurred many times.

This clonotype was sampled from a woman aged 45-65 years with Graves' ophthalmopathy. The specimen was blood. V gene TRBV9 combines with J gene TRBJ2-1, with 9 nucleotides matching TRBD1. CDR3 sequence: CASSNPSPERTGESYNEQFF. DNA for the CDR3: TGTGCCAGCAGCAATCCCTCACCCGAAAGGACAGGGGAGTCCTACAATGAGCAGTTCTTC. The whole variable domain, remainder taken from reference TRBV9 and TRBJ2-1, is DSGVTQTPKHLITATGQRVTLRCSPRSGDLSVYWYQQSLDQGLQFLIQYYNGEERAKGNILERFSAQQFPDLHSELNLSSLELGDSALYFCASSNPSPERTGESYNEQFFGPGTRLTVL.